The entry that follows covers one T cell receptor (beta chain) sequence. This sample was included in a study of blood T cell repertoires in COVID-19. Turning to the study itself: Acute and convalescent COVID-19 samples came from the United States, Italy and Spain. The analysed material was cDNA or gDNA that came from T cells, B-cell-depleted T cells, or PBMCs.

Original handling: Reference gene primer amplification gave nucleated cell count estimates. The table came from immunoSEQ multiplex PCR; TCRdb's copy has only in-frame clones and leaves some out. The D gene and trimming were derived from the DNA, and the V and J assignments and clone size from that table. The sample carries a few hundred thousand clones, roughly four fifths recorded once. The CDR3 spans 14 residues. Germline trimming cut 2 bases from V and 5 bases from J; bases unmatched to any gene: 5. CDR1 and CDR2 from the germline V gene are KGHSH and LQKENI. This TCR derives from a woman aged 55-69 years with acute or convalescent COVID-19. Sequencing used peripheral blood. The rearrangement links TRBV18 to TRBJ2-5; TRBD2 agrees at 7 bases. The CDR3, as DNA: TGTGCCAGCTCACCAACGGGGGGTCTTGAGACCCAGTACTTC. Its translation is CASSPTGGLETQYF.